A selection of T cell receptor beta chains follows, all from one sample in a study of cytomegalovirus exposure and HLA in healthy donors. Clones were read by immunoSEQ multiplex PCR, and TCRdb kept only the in-frame ones, dropping some. The sample carries about 140,000 clones, roughly 86% recorded once. The material sequenced was PBMCs. The source of these receptors is a woman in her 40s in good health and CMV-seronegative. The CDR3 runs from the conserved cysteine through the conserved F or W. The D gene is left open where the match is weak. Only part of the rows carry a size: once, few, many, or a class if the clone is expanded.

V gene	D gene	J gene	clone size	CDR3 protein	CDR3 DNA
TRBV6-5	-	TRBJ1-5	few	CASRSGTNQPQHF	TGTGCCAGCAGATCGGGGACAAATCAGCCCCAGCATTTT
TRBV27	TRBD2	TRBJ2-3	-	CASSFQWTHTSGSRYF	TGTGCCAGCAGTTTTCAATGGACTCACACTAGCGGGAGTAGGTATTTT
TRBV10-3	TRBD1	TRBJ1-5	-	CAISPGQVDQPQHF	TGTGCCATCAGCCCGGGACAGGTGGACCAGCCCCAGCATTTT
TRBV11-1	-	TRBJ1-1	-	CASSLGGTLNTEAFF	TGTGCCAGCAGCTTAGGCGGGACCCTGAACACTGAAGCTTTCTTT
TRBV9	-	TRBJ2-3	-	CASSPSGWRTDTQYF	TGTGCCAGCAGCCCTAGTGGGTGGCGCACAGATACGCAGTATTTT
TRBV28	-	TRBJ1-1	-	CASARSPGNTEAFF	TGTGCCAGCGCGCGGTCCCCCGGGAACACTGAAGCTTTCTTT
TRBV7-2	-	TRBJ1-1	-	CASRVGQGMNTEAFF	TGTGCCAGCAGGGTGGGGCAGGGCATGAACACTGAAGCTTTCTTT
TRBV5-6	-	TRBJ2-7	-	CASSLRREFSYEQYF	TGTGCCAGCAGCTTGCGACGGGAATTCTCCTACGAGCAGTACTTC
TRBV28	TRBD1	TRBJ2-3	-	CASSLSGGRDTQYF	TGTGCCAGCAGTTTATCAGGGGGCCGGGATACGCAGTATTTT
TRBV4-1	-	TRBJ2-7	-	CASSQGGDAPYEQYF	TGCGCCAGCAGCCAAGGGGGGGATGCGCCCTACGAGCAGTACTTC
TRBV7-8	-	TRBJ1-4	-	CASSLLGPGLNDATNEKLFF	TGTGCCAGCAGCTTATTGGGCCCGGGACTCAATGATGCGACTAATGAAAAACTGTTTTTT
TRBV5-4	-	TRBJ2-3	-	CASSFSVTSTDTQYF	TGTGCCAGCAGCTTTTCGGTAACTAGCACAGATACGCAGTATTTT
TRBV5-4	-	TRBJ2-3	once	CASSFGGASTDTQYF	TGTGCCAGCAGCTTCGGAGGGGCCTCCACAGATACGCAGTATTTT
TRBV7-2	-	TRBJ1-2	-	CASSAGAGGYTF	TGTGCCAGCAGCGCCGGGGCTGGGGGGTACACCTTC
TRBV5-6	TRBD1	TRBJ1-1	few	CASSGRGTGEAFF	TGTGCCAGCAGCGGCAGGGGGACCGGTGAAGCTTTCTTT
TRBV4-1	-	TRBJ2-1	-	CASSQPYLTQGNEQFF	TGCGCCAGCAGCCAACCCTATTTGACCCAGGGGAATGAGCAGTTCTTC
TRBV5-1	TRBD2	TRBJ2-7	-	CASSSHASSGSSYEQYF	TGCGCCAGCAGCTCACACGCATCTAGCGGGAGTTCCTACGAGCAGTACTTC
TRBV5-1	-	TRBJ1-1	once	CASSLSSGGPSEAFF	TGCGCCAGCAGCTTGAGTTCGGGGGGGCCGTCTGAAGCTTTCTTT
TRBV4-1	-	TRBJ1-5	-	CASSQDLAGGGSNQPQHF	TGCGCCAGCAGCCAAGATCTTGCGGGAGGGGGGAGCAATCAGCCCCAGCATTTT
TRBV6-5	-	TRBJ1-2	-	CASSLTGQGYGYTF	TGTGCCAGCAGCCTAACGGGTCAGGGCTATGGCTACACCTTC
TRBV10-1	TRBD1	TRBJ2-5	-	CVSSDGTGETQYF	TGCGTCAGCAGTGATGGGACAGGAGAGACCCAGTACTTC
TRBV6-5	-	TRBJ2-2	-	CASRGPFTGELFF	TGTGCCAGCAGGGGGCCCTTCACCGGGGAGCTGTTTTTT
TRBV5-1	-	TRBJ2-1	-	CASSLSIGTINEQFF	TGCGCCAGCAGCTTGTCGATTGGGACAATCAATGAGCAGTTCTTC
TRBV21-1	-	TRBJ2-5	-	CASSKGDSQETQYF	TGTGCCAGCAGCAAAGGCGACAGCCAAGAGACCCAGTACTTC
TRBV28	TRBD1	TRBJ2-7	once	CASSPPALGTGKYEQYF	TGTGCCAGCAGCCCTCCAGCCCTCGGGACAGGGAAGTACGAGCAGTACTTC
TRBV28	TRBD1	TRBJ1-2	-	CASSSVGGANYGYTF	TGTGCCAGCAGTTCTGTAGGGGGCGCTAACTATGGCTACACCTTC
TRBV6-5	-	TRBJ2-4	-	CASSYSRPPGNIQYF	TGTGCCAGCAGTTACTCTAGACCCCCAGGGAACATTCAGTACTTC
TRBV5-1	-	TRBJ2-5	-	CASSSERGGQETQYF	TGCGCCAGCAGCTCCGAAAGAGGGGGCCAAGAGACCCAGTACTTC
TRBV7-6	TRBD2	TRBJ2-1	-	CASSLVPTSGRIYNEQFF	TGTGCCAGCAGCTTAGTCCCCACTAGCGGGAGGATTTACAATGAGCAGTTCTTC